A selection of T cell receptor beta chains follows, all from one sample in a study of T cell responses to AZD1222 COVID-19 vaccine. TCRdb keeps only in-frame clones here, not all; method: immunoSEQ multiplex PCR. This table holds roughly 97,000 clones, 86% found once. Specimen: peripheral blood, collected 28 days after the second dose of the MenACWY control vaccine. Receptor source: an adult who received the MenACWY meningococcal vaccine as a control. Both conserved end residues are part of each CDR3. The D gene is left open where the match is weak. The size field is filled for only some rows; it gives once, few, many or a size class.

NA TRBJ1-6 TRBV2 13 few TGTGCCAGCAGTGGACAGGTATATTCACCCCTCCACTTT CASSGQVYSPLHF
TRBD1 TRBJ1-2 TRBV11-2 13 NA TGTGCCAGCAGAGTGGACAGGATGGATGGCTACACCTTC CASRVDRMDGYTF
NA TRBJ2-5 TRBV3-1/TRBV3-2 12 NA TGTGCCAGCAGCCAAGGGGGAGAGACCCAGTACTTC CASSQGGETQYF
TRBD1 TRBJ1-5 TRBV19 17 NA TGTGCCAGTAGCCCCGGGACAGGGTATATTTTGAATCAGCCCCAGCATTTT CASSPGTGYILNQPQHF
NA TRBJ1-3 TRBV28 16 NA TGTGCCAGCAGGGGAGCTTCAGGGGCCGGGGGAAACACCATATATTTT CASRGASGAGGNTIYF
NA TRBJ1-5 TRBV10-3 17 NA TGTGCCATCAAGGGTGGCCAAAAGGGGACCAGCAATCAGCCCCAGCATTTT CAIKGGQKGTSNQPQHF
NA TRBJ1-5 TRBV4-2 15 NA TGTGCCAGCAGCCAAGACACCCACGTCGATCAGCCCCAGCATTTT CASSQDTHVDQPQHF
NA TRBJ2-3 TRBV19 14 NA TGTGCCAGTAGTCCCCACGACAGGACAGATACGCAGTATTTT CASSPHDRTDTQYF
NA TRBJ1-5 TRBV10-3 14 NA TGTGCCATCAGTCGACCAGGTTCGGGCCAGCCCCAGCATTTT CAISRPGSGQPQHF
NA TRBJ1-1 TRBV9 15 few TGTGCCAGCAGCGTCCGGCCGGGGGCTGGGACTGAAGCTTTCTTT CASSVRPGAGTEAFF
NA TRBJ2-6 TRBV9 18 NA TGTGCCAGCAGCTCCCGGGACTTCGGATCATCTGGGGCCAACGTCCTGACTTTC CASSSRDFGSSGANVLTF